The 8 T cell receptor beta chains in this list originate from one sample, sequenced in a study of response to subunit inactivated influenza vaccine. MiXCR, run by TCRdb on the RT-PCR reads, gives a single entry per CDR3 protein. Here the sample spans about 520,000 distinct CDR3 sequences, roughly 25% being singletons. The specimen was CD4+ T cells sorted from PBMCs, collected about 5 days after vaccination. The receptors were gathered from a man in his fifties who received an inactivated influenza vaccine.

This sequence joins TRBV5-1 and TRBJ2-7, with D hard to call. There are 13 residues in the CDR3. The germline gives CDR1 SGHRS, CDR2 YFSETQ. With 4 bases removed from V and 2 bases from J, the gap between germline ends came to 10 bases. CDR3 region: CASSQETAYEQYF. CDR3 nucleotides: TGCGCCAGCAGCCAGGAGACGGCCTACGAGCAGTACTTC.

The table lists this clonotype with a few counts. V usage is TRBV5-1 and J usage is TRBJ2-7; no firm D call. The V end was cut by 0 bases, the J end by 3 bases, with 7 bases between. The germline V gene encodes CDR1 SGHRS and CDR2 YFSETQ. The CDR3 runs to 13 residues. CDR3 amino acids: CASSLEPGYEQYF. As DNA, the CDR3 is TGCGCCAGCAGCTTGGAGCCAGGCTACGAGCAGTACTTC.

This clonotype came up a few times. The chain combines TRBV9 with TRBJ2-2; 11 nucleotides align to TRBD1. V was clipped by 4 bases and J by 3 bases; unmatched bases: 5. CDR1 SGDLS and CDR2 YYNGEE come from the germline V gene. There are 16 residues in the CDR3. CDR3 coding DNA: TGTGCCAGCAGCCGAGGGGACAGGGGGTACACCGGGGAGCTGTTTTTT. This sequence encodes CASSRGDRGYTGELFF. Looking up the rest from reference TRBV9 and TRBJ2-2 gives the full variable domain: DSGVTQTPKHLITATGQRVTLRCSPRSGDLSVYWYQQSLDQGLQFLIQYYNGEERAKGNILERFSAQQFPDLHSELNLSSLELGDSALYFCASSRGDRGYTGELFFGEGSRLTVL.

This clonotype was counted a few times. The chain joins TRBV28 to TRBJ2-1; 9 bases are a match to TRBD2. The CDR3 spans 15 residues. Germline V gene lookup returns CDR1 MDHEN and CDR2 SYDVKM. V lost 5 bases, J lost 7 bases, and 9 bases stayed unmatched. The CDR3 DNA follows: TGTGCCAGCAGTGTTAGCGGGGGAACCGGTAATGAGCAGTTCTTC. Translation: CASSVSGGTGNEQFF. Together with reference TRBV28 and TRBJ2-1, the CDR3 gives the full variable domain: DVKVTQSSRYLVKRTGEKVFLECVQDMDHENMFWYRQDPGLGLRLIYFSYDVKMKEKGDIPEGYSVSREKKERFSLILESASTNQTSMYLCASSVSGGTGNEQFFGPGTRLTVL.

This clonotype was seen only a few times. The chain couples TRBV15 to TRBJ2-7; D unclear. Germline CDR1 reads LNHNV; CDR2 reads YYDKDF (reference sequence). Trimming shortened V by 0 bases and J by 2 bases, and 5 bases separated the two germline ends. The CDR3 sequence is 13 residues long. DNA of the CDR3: TGTGCCACCAGCAGAGATCCGGCCTACGAGCAGTACTTC. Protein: CATSRDPAYEQYF. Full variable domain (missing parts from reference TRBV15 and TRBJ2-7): DAMVIQNPRYQVTQFGKPVTLSCSQTLNHNVMYWYQQKSSQAPKLLFHYYDKDFNNEADTPDNFQSRRPNTSFCFLDIRSPGLGDTAMYLCATSRDPAYEQYFGPGTRLTVT.

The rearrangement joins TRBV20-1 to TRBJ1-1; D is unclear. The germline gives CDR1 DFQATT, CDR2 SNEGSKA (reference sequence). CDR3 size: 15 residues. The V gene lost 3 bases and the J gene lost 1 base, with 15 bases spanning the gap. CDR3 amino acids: CSARQVLGQNTEAFF. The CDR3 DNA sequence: TGCAGTGCTAGGCAAGTCCTTGGGCAGAACACTGAAGCTTTCTTT.

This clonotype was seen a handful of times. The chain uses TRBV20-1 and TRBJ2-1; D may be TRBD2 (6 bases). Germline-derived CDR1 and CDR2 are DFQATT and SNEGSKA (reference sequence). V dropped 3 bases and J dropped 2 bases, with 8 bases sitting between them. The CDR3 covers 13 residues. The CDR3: CSASGSTYNEQFF. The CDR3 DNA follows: TGCAGTGCTAGCGGGAGTACCTACAATGAGCAGTTCTTC.

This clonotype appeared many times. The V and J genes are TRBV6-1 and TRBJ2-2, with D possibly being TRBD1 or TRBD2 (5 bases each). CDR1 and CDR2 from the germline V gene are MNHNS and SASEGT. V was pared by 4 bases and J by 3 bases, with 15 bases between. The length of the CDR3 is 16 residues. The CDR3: CASSGNFGGDTGELFF. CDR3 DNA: TGTGCCAGCAGTGGGAACTTTGGGGGAGACACCGGGGAGCTGTTTTTT.